What follows is one TCR beta chain and its context. Its cognate antigen is unknown. This record comes from a study of graft-versus-host responses after intestinal transplantation. The CDR3 contains 15 residues. Trimming at V came to 3 bases and at J to 3 bases, leaving 5 bases not matched to a gene. In germline, CDR1 is SGHRS, CDR2 YFSETQ. Using immunoSEQ multiplex PCR, the repertoire was profiled, and TCRdb retains in-frame clones only, with some absent. The sample lists roughly 110,000 clones, 87% occurring once. This chain links TRBV5-1 with TRBJ2-3; 9 bases are a match to TRBD2. The sequencing used unstimulated CD4+ T cells sorted from spleen or lymph node cells, collected before transplant. This sequence was found in a human donor who was the organ donor for an intestinal transplant. DNA for the CDR3: TGCGCCAGCAGCTCGGCGGGGGGGCCTACAGATACGCAGTATTTT. As protein: CASSSAGGPTDTQYF.